This T cell receptor beta chain was recovered during a study of CD8+ T cells in alopecia areata. RNA was extracted and reverse transcribed into cDNA as the sequencing template. Assay: immunoSEQ multiplex PCR; the TCRdb copy retains only in-frame clones and omits some. The sample has 250,000 to 300,000 clones; roughly 64% are singletons. The CDR3 length is 11 residues. Germline V gene lookup returns CDR1 GTSNPN and CDR2 SVGIG (reference sequence). Trimming took off 4 bases at V and 9 bases at J, with 10 bases between the two ends. The treatment denotes: oral pan-JAK inhibitor, 5-10 mg twice daily. The clonotype originates from a human donor with alopecia areata. This chain uses TRBV30 with TRBJ2-1, with D unclear. The sequenced sample was CD4+ T cells sorted from blood, obtained at week 24, from a patient treated with tofacitinib. In nucleotides, the CDR3 is TGTGCCTGGAACGGAGACGGTGAGCAGTTCTTC. As protein: CAWNGDGEQFF.